This record concerns one TCR beta chain sequence. Its target is unknown. This entry comes from a study of radiation and T cells in renal cell carcinoma. Time point defined: baseline pretreatment blood. Treatment defined: 15 Gy SBRT to primary tumor, nephrectomy 4 weeks later. Blood was sampled at baseline, 2 weeks and 4 weeks after SBRT. Study-wide points: Without pretreatment biopsies, baseline tumor clonotype presence was undetermined.

Measured with immunoSEQ multiplex PCR; TCRdb has only the in-frame clones, and not every one. This sample carries 100,000 to 150,000 clones, around 84% of them seen once, and the ten largest clones take under 4%. CDR3 length: 14 amino acids. Germline V gene lookup returns CDR1 SEHNR and CDR2 FQNEAQ (reference sequence). V dropped 3 bases and J dropped 8 bases, with 11 bases sitting between them. This clonotype was obtained from an older woman with renal cell carcinoma. Material: blood, obtained from a patient whose treatment included radiotherapy and nephrectomy. The chain employs TRBV7-9 and TRBJ1-6; D gene uncertain. The CDR3 loop is CASSFDGVDSPLHF. CDR3 coding DNA: TGTGCCAGCAGCTTTGACGGTGTGGATTCACCCCTCCACTTT.